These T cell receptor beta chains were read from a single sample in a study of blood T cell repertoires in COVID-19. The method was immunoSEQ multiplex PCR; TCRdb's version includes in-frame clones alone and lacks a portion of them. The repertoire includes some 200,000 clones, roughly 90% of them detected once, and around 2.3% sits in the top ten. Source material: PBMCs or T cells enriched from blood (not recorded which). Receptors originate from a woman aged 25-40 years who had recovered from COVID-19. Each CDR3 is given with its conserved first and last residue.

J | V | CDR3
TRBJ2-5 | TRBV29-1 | CSVEKGETQYF
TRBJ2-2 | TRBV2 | CASPAGEPANTGELFF
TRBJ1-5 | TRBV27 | CASSLRRGGQPQHF
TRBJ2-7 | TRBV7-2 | CASREGLAETYEQYF
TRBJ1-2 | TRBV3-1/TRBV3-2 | CASSQSTGTDYGYTF
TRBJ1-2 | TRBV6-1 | CASSDSLWGQGRAGYTF
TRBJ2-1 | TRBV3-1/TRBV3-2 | CASSQAGTSGGPSSYNEQFF
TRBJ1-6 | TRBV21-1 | CASSKAPIGQGRNSPLHF
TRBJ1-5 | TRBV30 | CAWNRGPLSNQPQHF
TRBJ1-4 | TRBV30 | CAWSRQGNEKLFF
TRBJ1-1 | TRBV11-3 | CASSLGKQGSGAFF